This TCR beta chain stems from a study of T-cell memory formation after mild COVID-19 (dated by TCRdb to the early 2020s). Turning to the overall study: TCR sequence clusters from the two donors were found to be largely donor specific. Longitudinal TCRalpha and TCRbeta repertoire sequencing tracked T-cell clones expanding and contracting after mild COVID-19 in two donors. Two young, previously healthy adult volunteers, one female and one male, were included in the cohort. Overall study outcomes, separate from this receptor: SARS-CoV-2 specificity was not confirmed for the second-wave clones peaking on day 37. Clones that contracted from day 15 to 85 showed balanced CD4/CD8 phenotypes, whereas a second wave of clones that expanded from day 15 to 37 leaned towards CD4+. Contracting CD4+ clones appeared mostly in the CM and EM memory subsets, whereas CD8+ clones were enriched in EMRA. Only a couple of mild cases were covered in the study, and larger cohorts including severe cases with pre-infection samples were considered necessary. Some responding clones were detected in pre-infection memory, suggesting pre-existing cross-reactive memory T cells joined the SARS-CoV-2 response.

CDR1 SEHNR and CDR2 FQNEAQ are derived from the germline V gene (reference sequence). V lost 1 base and J lost 4 bases; the stretch between them is 13 bases long. The CDR3 has 15 amino acids, counting the end cysteine and phenylalanine. This entry keeps only the CDR3 DNA: 45 bases, framed from base 1. Ficoll-Paque density gradient centrifugation was the method used to isolate PBMCs. Sequencing took place on an Illumina NovaSeq 6000. cDNA libraries for TCRalpha and TCRbeta were prepared by 5'RACE using constant-segment primers, with sample barcodes and unique molecular identifiers added. RNA was extracted from every sample with Trizol reagent. Libraries were amplified in two PCR steps, with a second sample barcode and Illumina TruSeq adapters added in the second step. Sequencing of libraries was performed on an Illumina NovaSeq with 2 x 150 bp paired-end reads. On the study's bioinformatics: Demultiplexing of reads and collapsing into UMI-guided consensus sequences were performed with migec v1.2.7. Using mixcr v2.1.11, UMI consensuses were aligned to TRA and TRB V and J templates and then assembled into clonotypes. A clonotype was counted as expanded or contracted only when both edgeR and NoisET called the clonotype significant, with the noise models trained on biological replicates. For edgeR calls, the cutoffs were a false discovery rate-adjusted p below 0.01 and a log2 fold-change threshold of 1. PCA with hierarchical clustering of max-normalized trajectories of the 1000 most abundant clonotypes was used as exploratory dynamics analysis. Separately sequenced CD4+ and CD8+ repertoires were used to assign the CD4 or CD8 phenotype of responding clones. The public reads were quality trimmed at Q25 with fastp and then assembled into clones with MiXCR by TCRdb, keeping productive beta chains. For every CDR3 protein sequence, its rows merge into one entry that carries the most common genes and DNA. The V and J calls and clone size are TCRdb's, not the authors'. In this sample the table shows approximately 340,000 distinct CDR3 sequences, 10% to 15% of which occur a single time. The leading ten clones occupy 20% to 25% of the sample.

Turning to this clonotype: The specificity of this receptor is unknown. Base qualities are not at hand, and no much larger clone is one base apart.

The sequence was obtained from a man between 18 and 35 years old who had mild COVID-19 (a few samples of this study predate the infection). The sample titles of this study are shuffled in the database, so cell type and time point are left out; the donor was told from shared clones. This chain is built from TRBV7-9 and TRBJ1-2, with TRBD1 tentatively as D gene (6 bases match). Sequencing was done on a sample of PBMCs or a T cell subset sorted from them (not recorded which). Read as DNA, the sequence is TGTGCCAGCAGCTTAGGGCGGGGGGGCCTCTATGGCTACACCTTC. This codes for CASSLGRGGLYGYTF.